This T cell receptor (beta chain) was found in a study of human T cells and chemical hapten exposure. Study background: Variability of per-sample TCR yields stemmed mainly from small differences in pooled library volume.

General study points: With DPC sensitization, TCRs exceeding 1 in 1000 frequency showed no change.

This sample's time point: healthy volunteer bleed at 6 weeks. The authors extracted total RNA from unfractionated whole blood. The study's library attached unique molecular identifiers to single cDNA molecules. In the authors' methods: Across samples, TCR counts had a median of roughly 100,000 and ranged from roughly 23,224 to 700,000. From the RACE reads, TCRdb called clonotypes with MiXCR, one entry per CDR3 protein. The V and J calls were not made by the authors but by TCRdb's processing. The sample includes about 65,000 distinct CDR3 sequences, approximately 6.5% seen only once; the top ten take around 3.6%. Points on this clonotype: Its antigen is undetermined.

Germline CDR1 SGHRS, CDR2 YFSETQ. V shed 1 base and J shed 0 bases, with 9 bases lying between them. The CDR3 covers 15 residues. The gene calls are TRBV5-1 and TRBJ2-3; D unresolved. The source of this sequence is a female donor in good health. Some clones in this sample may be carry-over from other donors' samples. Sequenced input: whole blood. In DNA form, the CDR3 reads TGCGCCAGCAGCTTGCTCAATCCTAGCACAGATACGCAGTATTTT. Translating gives CASSLLNPSTDTQYF.